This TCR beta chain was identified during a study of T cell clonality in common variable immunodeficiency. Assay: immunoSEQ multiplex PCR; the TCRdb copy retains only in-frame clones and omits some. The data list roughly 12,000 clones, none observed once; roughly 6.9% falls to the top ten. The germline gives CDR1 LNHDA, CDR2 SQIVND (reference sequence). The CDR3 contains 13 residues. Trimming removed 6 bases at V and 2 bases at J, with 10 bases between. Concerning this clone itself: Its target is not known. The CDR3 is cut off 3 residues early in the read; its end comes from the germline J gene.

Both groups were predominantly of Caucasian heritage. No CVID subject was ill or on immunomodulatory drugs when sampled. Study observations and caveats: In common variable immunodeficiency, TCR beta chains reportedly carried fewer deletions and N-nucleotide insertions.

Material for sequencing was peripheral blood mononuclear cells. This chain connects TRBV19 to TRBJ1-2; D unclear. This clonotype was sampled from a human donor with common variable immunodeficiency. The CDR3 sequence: CASRPRGNYGYTF. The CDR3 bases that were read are TGTGCCAGTAGACCCCGGGGAAACTATGGC. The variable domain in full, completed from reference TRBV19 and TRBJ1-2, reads DGGITQSPKYLFRKEGQNVTLSCEQNLNHDAMYWYRQDPGQGLRLIYYSQIVNDFQKGDIAEGYSVSREKKESFPLTVTSAQKNPTAFYLCASRPRGNYGYTFGSGTRLTVV.